The rows below give T cell receptor beta chains drawn from one sample of a study of response to subunit inactivated influenza vaccine. A single record per CDR3 protein comes from TCRdb applying MiXCR to the RT-PCR reads. Here the sample spans 650,000 to 800,000 distinct CDR3 sequences, roughly 20% being singletons. Source: PBMCs from blood, taken more than 4 days after vaccination. The origin of the receptors is a man between 50 and 59 years old who received an inactivated influenza vaccine. CDR3s include the opening cysteine and the closing phenylalanine or tryptophan. The order of the fields is V gene, clone size, J gene, CDR3 length, CDR3 protein. Size is stated for part of the rows, as once, few or many counts, or as a class when the clone is expanded.

v_gene: TRBV5-6
abundance: -
j_gene: TRBJ2-2
len: 16
CDR3aa: CASSPTGGRSTGELFF

v_gene: TRBV27
abundance: many
j_gene: TRBJ2-1
len: 16
CDR3aa: CASSFLGGHSYNEQFF

v_gene: TRBV11-1
abundance: -
j_gene: TRBJ2-2
len: 19
CDR3aa: CASSLGRGRARSLTGELFF

v_gene: TRBV4-2
abundance: few
j_gene: TRBJ2-7
len: 14
CDR3aa: CASSQVKSSYEQYF

v_gene: TRBV20-1
abundance: -
j_gene: TRBJ1-5
len: 13
CDR3aa: CSAPTGNNQPQHF

v_gene: TRBV3-1
abundance: few
j_gene: TRBJ1-2
len: 14
CDR3aa: CASSQGTGPTGYTF

v_gene: TRBV12-3/TRBV12-4
abundance: many
j_gene: TRBJ2-3
len: 15
CDR3aa: CASKPGQGYTDTQYF

v_gene: TRBV20-1
abundance: -
j_gene: TRBJ2-3
len: 17
CDR3aa: CSAGSASGGGSSDTQYF

v_gene: TRBV20-1
abundance: many
j_gene: TRBJ2-1
len: 14
CDR3aa: CSAGGGGSHNEQFF

v_gene: TRBV9
abundance: -
j_gene: TRBJ2-2
len: 16
CDR3aa: CASSASGRLFTGELFF

v_gene: TRBV20-1
abundance: -
j_gene: TRBJ2-2
len: 14
CDR3aa: CSANRQGRTGELFF

v_gene: TRBV11-2
abundance: few
j_gene: TRBJ2-3
len: 13
CDR3aa: CASSLLRRDTQYF

v_gene: TRBV6-2/TRBV6-3
abundance: -
j_gene: TRBJ1-1
len: 13
CDR3aa: CASNRGGQAEAFF

v_gene: TRBV20-1
abundance: many
j_gene: TRBJ2-1
len: 13
CDR3aa: CSASRTVNNEQFF

v_gene: TRBV4-3
abundance: few
j_gene: TRBJ1-2
len: 15
CDR3aa: CASSQDRAANYGYTF

v_gene: TRBV24-1
abundance: few
j_gene: TRBJ2-3
len: 16
CDR3aa: CATSDPRSGRADTQYF

v_gene: TRBV4-2
abundance: few
j_gene: TRBJ1-4
len: 15
CDR3aa: CASSKEGRGQEKLFF

v_gene: TRBV5-1
abundance: -
j_gene: TRBJ2-3
len: 15
CDR3aa: CASSRDQGGTDTQYF

v_gene: TRBV12-3/TRBV12-4
abundance: many
j_gene: TRBJ2-1
len: 18
CDR3aa: CASSFSGTSGASYNEQFF

v_gene: TRBV28
abundance: -
j_gene: TRBJ1-2
len: 16
CDR3aa: CASSSPSGDEVYGYTF

v_gene: TRBV25-1
abundance: few
j_gene: TRBJ2-1
len: 12
CDR3aa: CASSASGNEQFF

v_gene: TRBV25-1
abundance: few
j_gene: TRBJ1-2
len: 16
CDR3aa: CASSAPGQAFSYGYTF

v_gene: TRBV5-6
abundance: -
j_gene: TRBJ2-1
len: 16
CDR3aa: CASSVPAAAPRNEQFF

v_gene: TRBV27
abundance: many
j_gene: TRBJ2-7
len: 15
CDR3aa: CASSFVSGRGYEQYF

v_gene: TRBV4-3
abundance: few
j_gene: TRBJ2-7
len: 15
CDR3aa: CASSQDSGKSYEQYF

v_gene: TRBV6-2/TRBV6-3
abundance: -
j_gene: TRBJ2-5
len: 14
CDR3aa: CASKTGGKQETQYF

v_gene: TRBV12-3/TRBV12-4
abundance: -
j_gene: TRBJ2-7
len: 13
CDR3aa: CASRQPFPGGLYF

v_gene: TRBV3-1
abundance: -
j_gene: TRBJ2-7
len: 16
CDR3aa: CASSQVGGTGASEQYF

v_gene: TRBV10-3
abundance: few
j_gene: TRBJ2-3
len: 14
CDR3aa: CAITPDLLSDTQYF

v_gene: TRBV9
abundance: few
j_gene: TRBJ2-5
len: 16
CDR3aa: CASSPGAGVGLETQYF

v_gene: TRBV30
abundance: few
j_gene: TRBJ2-5
len: 14
CDR3aa: CAWTPPGLWETQYF

v_gene: TRBV6-2/TRBV6-3
abundance: -
j_gene: TRBJ2-6
len: 13
CDR3aa: CATAGSGANVLTF

v_gene: TRBV20-1
abundance: few
j_gene: TRBJ1-6
len: 14
CDR3aa: CSAYDGSYNSPLHF

v_gene: TRBV11-3
abundance: many
j_gene: TRBJ2-1
len: 15
CDR3aa: CASSRGGRSYNEQFF

v_gene: TRBV20-1
abundance: few
j_gene: TRBJ2-1
len: 12
CDR3aa: CSATDRENEQFF

v_gene: TRBV29-1
abundance: few
j_gene: TRBJ2-7
len: 12
CDR3aa: CSVEFGGYEQYF

v_gene: TRBV24-1
abundance: -
j_gene: TRBJ2-1
len: 14
CDR3aa: CATRGVTGGNEQFF

v_gene: TRBV28
abundance: few
j_gene: TRBJ2-1
len: 15
CDR3aa: CASSLAGGRPDEQFF

v_gene: TRBV18
abundance: -
j_gene: TRBJ1-6
len: 13
CDR3aa: CASSSSYNSPLHF

v_gene: TRBV12-3/TRBV12-4
abundance: -
j_gene: TRBJ1-5
len: 14
CDR3aa: CASSLMQSNQPQHF

v_gene: TRBV27
abundance: -
j_gene: TRBJ2-5
len: 14
CDR3aa: CASSFRGIEETQYF

v_gene: TRBV20-1
abundance: many
j_gene: TRBJ2-5
len: 15
CDR3aa: CSARDGNRYQETQYF

v_gene: TRBV5-4
abundance: -
j_gene: TRBJ2-3
len: 14
CDR3aa: CASSLAPTADTQYF

v_gene: TRBV11-1
abundance: few
j_gene: TRBJ2-1
len: 16
CDR3aa: CASSLGAGRTYNEQFF

v_gene: TRBV20-1
abundance: -
j_gene: TRBJ2-1
len: 15
CDR3aa: CSARDPATSSHEQFF

v_gene: TRBV5-5
abundance: -
j_gene: TRBJ2-7
len: 14
CDR3aa: CASSLGGMAIEQYF

v_gene: TRBV20-1
abundance: few
j_gene: TRBJ2-3
len: 19
CDR3aa: CSAQPRLAGGTMNTDTQYF

v_gene: TRBV20-1
abundance: few
j_gene: TRBJ2-2
len: 17
CDR3aa: CSVKSGELSGVVGELFF

v_gene: TRBV4-1
abundance: -
j_gene: TRBJ2-1
len: 16
CDR3aa: CASSPRLAGGLNEQFF

v_gene: TRBV28
abundance: -
j_gene: TRBJ2-7
len: 15
CDR3aa: CASSLGGIVQYEQYF

v_gene: TRBV20-1
abundance: few
j_gene: TRBJ2-3
len: 18
CDR3aa: CSARWWRGVAYISDTQYF

v_gene: TRBV12-3/TRBV12-4
abundance: -
j_gene: TRBJ2-3
len: 14
CDR3aa: CASSSAGNTDTQYF

v_gene: TRBV6-6
abundance: many
j_gene: TRBJ2-1
len: 11
CDR3aa: CASSLGGKQFF

v_gene: TRBV12-3/TRBV12-4
abundance: -
j_gene: TRBJ1-5
len: 11
CDR3aa: CASSSGVSQHF

v_gene: TRBV4-3
abundance: once
j_gene: TRBJ2-5
len: 19
CDR3aa: CASSQVVQGILSAQETQYF